These 32 T cell receptor beta chains came from one sample sequenced in a study of cytomegalovirus exposure and HLA in healthy donors. PCR involved 60 Vbeta and 13 Jbeta primers. Data came from immunoSEQ multiplex PCR; TCRdb stores just in-frame clones and leaves some out. Among some 140,000 clones listed, 65% to 85% were seen once. The sequenced sample consisted of PBMCs. Receptor source: a middle-aged woman in good health and CMV-seropositive.

The V and J genes are TRBV6-6 and TRBJ2-5; weak D call: TRBD1 (6 bases). The CDR3 totals 14 residues. V lost 7 bases and J lost 0, with 12 bases in between. Per germline, CDR1 MNHNY and CDR2 SVGAGI (reference sequence). CDR3 in amino acids: CASNQQGNQETQYF. The CDR3 DNA reads as TGTGCCAGCAATCAACAGGGTAACCAAGAGACCCAGTACTTC.

This chain uses TRBV11-3 with TRBJ2-5; TRBD2 might be the D (5 bases). Germline CDR1 reads SGHNT; CDR2 reads YENEEA. V gave up 5 bases and J gave up 3 bases, with 13 bases separating them. The CDR3 covers 14 residues. As DNA, the CDR3 is TGTGCCAGCAGCCCCCGGAAGGGAGAAGAGACCCAGTACTTC. Residues: CASSPRKGEETQYF. Looking up the rest from reference TRBV11-3 and TRBJ2-5 gives the full variable domain: EAGVVQSPRYKIIEKKQPVAFWCNPISGHNTLYWYLQNLGQGPELLIRYENEEAVDDSQLPKDRFSAERLKGVDSTLKIQPAELGDSAVYLCASSPRKGEETQYFGPGTRLLVL.

The chain carries TRBV2 and TRBJ1-5; D not certain. The CDR3 extends over 15 amino acids. Between the trimmed V and J ends, which lost 3 bases and 1 base, there was a span of 10 bases. Germline loops: CDR1 SNHLY, CDR2 FYNNEI. The CDR3 DNA reads TGTGCCAGCAGTGACGAGGGAAGGAGCAATCAGCCCCAGCATTTT. Encoded protein: CASSDEGRSNQPQHF. Filled out from reference TRBV2 and TRBJ1-5, the complete variable domain reads EPEVTQTPSHQVTQMGQEVILRCVPISNHLYFYWYRQILGQKVEFLVSFYNNEISEKSEIFDDQFSVERPDGSNFTLKIRSTKLEDSAMYFCASSDEGRSNQPQHFGDGTRLSIL.

This chain joins TRBV7-9 and TRBJ1-1, with TRBD1 identical over 11 bases. Germline V gene sequence: CDR1 SEHNR, CDR2 FQNEAQ (reference sequence). With V trimmed by 5 bases and J by 1 base, 6 bases remained unmatched. The CDR3 has 16 residues. In DNA form, the CDR3 reads TGTGCCAGCAGCACCGAGGACAGGGGGCCGAACACTGAAGCTTTCTTT. Protein sequence: CASSTEDRGPNTEAFF.

This CDR3 is CASSLDPLAGITDTQYF. Here the CDR3 DNA reads TGTGCCAGCAGCTTAGATCCCCTAGCGGGGATCACAGATACGCAGTATTTT. The chain combines TRBV11-2 with TRBJ2-3, with 9 nucleotides matching TRBD2. CDR3 length equals 17 residues. The germline V gene has CDR1 SGHAT and CDR2 FQNNGV. V gave up 0 bases and J gave up 2 bases; unmatched junction bases: 6.

The genes are TRBV5-1 and TRBJ2-3; D gene uncertain. Germline CDR1 is SGHRS and CDR2 is YFSETQ. The CDR3 runs to 16 residues. V was clipped by 5 bases and J by 0 bases, with 16 bases between them. The CDR3 reads CASSRSAIRSTDTQYF. In DNA, the CDR3 is TGCGCCAGCAGTCGATCTGCGATACGTAGCACAGATACGCAGTATTTT.

The sample holds one count of this clone. The chain combines TRBV27 with TRBJ1-2; 8 nucleotides align to TRBD1. V dropped 8 bases and J dropped 7; count of bases not matched to a gene: 12. CDR3 size: 14 residues. Germline loops: CDR1 MNHEY, CDR2 SMNVEV (reference sequence). The CDR3 DNA follows: TGTGCCAGCGGGGGACAGGCCCCGACGAGTGGCTACACCTTC. Translated: CASGGQAPTSGYTF.

The genes are TRBV5-1 and TRBJ2-7, with a tentative D call TRBD1 (6 bases). Trimming shortened V by 2 bases and J by 5 bases, and 14 bases separated the two germline ends. The CDR3 totals 14 residues. Germline V gene lookup returns CDR1 SGHRS and CDR2 YFSETQ. The CDR3 nucleotides are TGCGCCAGCAGCTTAAGGATGGGGGCGCACGAGCAGTACTTC. This gives the protein CASSLRMGAHEQYF.

CDR3 region: CATRRESRLAVSTDTQYF. The CDR3 nucleotides read TGTGCCACTCGGCGGGAATCCCGACTAGCGGTAAGCACAGATACGCAGTATTTT. V usage is TRBV19 and J usage is TRBJ2-3; 9 positions agree with TRBD2. Losses at the gene ends were 10 bases for V and 0 bases for J; bases not matched to a gene: 17. The CDR3 extends over 18 amino acids. The germline V gene encodes CDR1 LNHDA and CDR2 SQIVND (reference sequence).

The V call is TRBV28, the J call TRBJ2-1; D is possibly TRBD1 (5 bases). Germline V lookup: CDR1 MDHEN, CDR2 SYDVKM. V lost 3 bases to trimming and J lost 6 bases, with 15 bases between them. This CDR3 region has 15 residues. Here the CDR3 DNA reads TGTGCCAGCAGTTTCTGGGCTTCAGGGTCCAATGAGCAGTTCTTC. Protein product: CASSFWASGSNEQFF.

This chain's CDR3 is CASSSLAGEETQYF. CDR3 sequence (DNA): TGCGCCAGCAGCTCATTAGCGGGAGAAGAGACCCAGTACTTC. This chain links TRBV5-1 with TRBJ2-5; 9 nucleotides agree with TRBD2. Germline assignment: CDR1 SGHRS and CDR2 YFSETQ. Germline trimming cut 3 bases from V and 3 bases from J; bases unmatched to any gene: 3. This CDR3 is built from 14 residues.

The chain recombines TRBV7-6 with TRBJ2-5; TRBD2 matches 9 bases. Gene TRBJ2-7 matches the end of the DNA better, so the J call may be wrong. The CDR3 has 15 amino acids. From germline, CDR1 is SGHVS and CDR2 FNYEAQ. CDR3 in amino acids: CASSLVAGVAYEQYF. CDR3 DNA sequence: TGTGCCAGCAGCTTAGTAGCGGGAGTAGCCTACGAGCAGTACTTC.

This clone turned up a few times. The V call is TRBV15, the J call TRBJ2-1; 9 bases match TRBD2. Germline V gene lookup returns CDR1 LNHNV and CDR2 YYDKDF (reference sequence). The CDR3 contains 14 residues. The junction had 5 bases not matched to a gene; V was cut back by 4 bases and J by 7 bases. The CDR3 is CATSKSGRMNEQFF. The CDR3 bases are TGTGCCACCAGCAAGAGCGGGAGGATGAATGAGCAGTTCTTC.

This clone showed up just once. The chain recombines TRBV21-1 with TRBJ2-3; the table's TRBD1 call for D was not verified on the DNA. TRBV21-1 is given as a pseudogene. The length of the CDR3 is 15 residues. In DNA, the CDR3 is TGTGCCAGCAGTCGTAGGACAGCCCGCACAGATACGCAGTATTTT. This codes for CASSRRTARTDTQYF.

This clone was recorded only once. The CDR3 DNA follows: TGCAGTGCTTCAGGGGTGTACGAGCAGTACTTC. Translated, it gives CSASGVYEQYF. The chain links TRBV29-1 to TRBJ2-7; perhaps TRBD1 as D (6 bases). The CDR3 sequence is 11 residues long. The germline CDR1 and CDR2 sequences are SQVTM and ANQGSEA.

The CDR3 DNA reads TGCGCCAGCAGCCCTCTAGTAACTGGAAACACCATATATTTT. Translated: CASSPLVTGNTIYF. The chain carries TRBV4-1 and TRBJ1-3; D ambiguous. The CDR3 is 14 amino acids. Trimming stripped 4 bases from V and 2 bases from J, with 9 bases between. The germline gives CDR1 MGHRA, CDR2 YSYEKL.

V and J are TRBV7-9 and TRBJ2-7; no clear D gene. There are 12 residues in the CDR3. V lost 1 base, J lost 5 bases, and 6 bases lay in between. Germline V gene lookup returns CDR1 SEHNR and CDR2 FQNEAQ (reference sequence). The CDR3 DNA reads TGTGCCAGCAGCTTAGTTTTCAACGAGCAGTACTTC. Translation: CASSLVFNEQYF.

V and J are TRBV27 and TRBJ2-2, with TRBD2 identical over 13 bases. V shed 8 bases, J shed 6 bases, and the junction held 3 bases outside the gene matches. Germline V gene data show CDR1 as MNHEY and CDR2 as SMNVEV (reference sequence). The CDR3 spans 14 residues. CDR3 residues: CASRGLAGAGELFF. CDR3 DNA sequence: TGTGCCAGCCGAGGACTAGCGGGAGCCGGGGAGCTGTTTTTT.

The rearrangement uses TRBV27 and TRBJ2-2, with D unclear. CDR3 length equals 13 residues. Germline CDR1 MNHEY, CDR2 SMNVEV (reference sequence). The V gene lost 2 bases and the J gene lost 3 bases, with 4 bases spanning the gap. CDR3: CASSLIDTGELFF. Written as DNA, the CDR3 is TGTGCCAGCAGTTTAATCGACACCGGGGAGCTGTTTTTT.

Only one count was recorded for this clone. J is TRBJ1-1 and V is TRBV28; D gene uncertain. Looked up from germline, CDR1 is MDHEN and CDR2 is SYDVKM. The V and J ends lost 3 bases and 12 bases respectively, with 11 bases between them. This CDR3 contains 11 residues. CDR3 in DNA: TGTGCCAGCAGTTTGGAGAGGAGGTCTTTCTTT. This encodes CASSLERRSFF.

The J gene is TRBJ2-1, the V gene TRBV10-2, with D uncertain. The CDR3 loop spans 14 amino acids. Germline V gene sequence: CDR1 WSHSY, CDR2 SAAADI. Trimming removed 5 bases from V and 6 bases from J, with 14 bases in between. CDR3 sequence reads: CASSRVIDFNEQFF. In DNA, the CDR3 is TGCGCCAGCAGTCGGGTTATAGACTTCAATGAGCAGTTCTTC.

For the CDR3, the DNA is TGTGCCAGCAGTCTAGCGGGAGGTTTGGACGAGCAGTACTTC. As protein: CASSLAGGLDEQYF. The V gene is TRBV28, the J gene TRBJ2-7, with TRBD2 matching 11 bases. CDR3 length: 14 residues. Germline values: CDR1 MDHEN, CDR2 SYDVKM. J lost 5 bases, V lost 5 bases, and 5 bases had no gene match.

J is TRBJ2-7 and V is TRBV28; 14 bases align to TRBD2. CDR3 length equals 16 residues. V shed 5 bases and J 3 bases; nucleotides not matched to a gene: 6. Germline CDR1 and CDR2: MDHEN and SYDVKM. Here the CDR3 reads CASSKIGLAGGYEQYF. For the CDR3, the DNA is TGTGCCAGCAGTAAAATCGGACTAGCGGGAGGCTACGAGCAGTACTTC.

The V call is TRBV7-8, the J call TRBJ1-4, with TRBD1 matching 7 bases. V lost 4 bases, J lost 8 bases, and 10 bases stayed unmatched. The CDR3 contains 15 residues. Germline V lookup: CDR1 SGHVS, CDR2 FQNEAQ. CDR3 nucleotide sequence: TGTGCCAGCAGCTCGAGGAGGGGGCTGGGGGAAAAACTGTTTTTT. This encodes CASSSRRGLGEKLFF.

J is TRBJ1-3 and V is TRBV7-9; 8 bases fit TRBD1. The CDR3 is made up of 18 amino acids. Germline V gene sequence: CDR1 SEHNR, CDR2 FQNEAQ (reference sequence). The ends lost 4 bases at V and 0 bases at J; junction bases unmatched: 11. The CDR3 region has the DNA TGTGCCAGCAGCTCTACAGGGGGGCAAAGAAGCTCTGGAAACACCATATATTTT. Translating gives CASSSTGGQRSSGNTIYF.

The chain recombines TRBV19 with TRBJ2-7, with 7 bases matching TRBD1. Germline V CDR1 and CDR2: LNHDA, SQIVND (reference sequence). This CDR3 has 14 residues. Unmatched junction bases numbered 9, after V lost 6 bases and J lost 4 bases. This chain's CDR3 is CASSSDREHYEQYF. CDR3 DNA sequence: TGTGCCAGTAGCTCCGACAGGGAACATTACGAGCAGTACTTC.

The CDR3 is CASSPEGLAGAAYNEQFF. CDR3 nucleotide sequence: TGTGCCAGCAGCCCCGAGGGACTAGCGGGAGCGGCCTACAATGAGCAGTTCTTC. The chain has TRBV28 and TRBJ2-1; 14 nucleotides align to TRBD2. The CDR3 runs to 18 residues. Germline V gives CDR1 MDHEN, CDR2 SYDVKM. V lost 6 bases to trimming and J lost 2 bases; unmatched junction nucleotides: 9.

The V gene is TRBV4-1, the J gene TRBJ2-7; 11 nucleotides match TRBD2. There are 15 residues in the CDR3. Germline values: CDR1 MGHRA, CDR2 YSYEKL. With 1 base clipped from V and 3 bases from J, the junction kept 2 bases outside the gene matches. The CDR3 DNA sequence: TGCGCCAGCAGCCAAGTGACTAGCGGGAACTACGAGCAGTACTTC. It translates to CASSQVTSGNYEQYF.

The CDR3 loop is CASSPLDRSSYEQYF. The DNA of the CDR3 is TGTGCCAGCAGTCCCTTAGACAGGAGCTCCTACGAGCAGTACTTC. This chain links TRBV27 with TRBJ2-7; perhaps TRBD1 as D (6 bases). This CDR3 contains 15 residues. From germline, CDR1 is MNHEY and CDR2 SMNVEV (reference sequence). V was shortened by 5 bases and J by 0 bases, with 14 bases between the two germline ends.

This clone was seen only a few times. This chain uses TRBV6-5 with TRBJ1-2, with TRBD1 identical over 7 bases. The CDR3 consists of 15 residues. Trimming took 0 bases from V and 7 from J; bases not matched to a gene: 8. Germline V gene lookup returns CDR1 MNHEY and CDR2 SVGAGI. CDR3 amino acids: CASSYSGQAGGGYTF. The DNA of the CDR3 is TGTGCCAGCAGTTACTCCGGACAGGCCGGGGGTGGCTACACCTTC.

This chain links TRBV5-6 with TRBJ2-5, with a possible D match to TRBD2 (6 bases). Germline-derived CDR1 and CDR2 are SGHDT and YYEEEE. The V gene lost 3 bases and the J gene lost 5 bases, with 29 bases spanning the gap. The CDR3 consists of 19 residues. Written as DNA, the CDR3 is TGTGCCAGCAGCTCTATCCTCTTTGGAGGGAAGGGCATATGGGAGACCCAGTACTTC. It yields the protein CASSSILFGGKGIWETQYF. The full variable domain, in which reference TRBV5-6 and TRBJ2-5 provide the parts outside the CDR3, is DAGVTQSPTHLIKTRGQQVTLRCSPKSGHDTVSWYQQALGQGPQFIFQYYEEEERQRGNFPDRFSGHQFPNYSSELNVNALLLGDSALYLCASSSILFGGKGIWETQYFGPGTRLLVL.

The V call is TRBV5-1, the J call TRBJ2-6; D perhaps matches TRBD2 (7 bases). Germline lookup yields CDR1 SGHRS and CDR2 YFSETQ. The ends were cut back, 5 bases at V and 2 bases at J, with 29 bases in the middle. The CDR3 sequence is 21 residues long. The CDR3 nucleotides are TGCGCCAGCAGGCCGGGGGGCCCGCAGGGAGCGTTATTAACTGGGGCCAACGTCCTGACTTTC. Translating it yields CASRPGGPQGALLTGANVLTF.